Each of the 19 T cell receptor beta chains below was sequenced from the same sample in a study of molecular identifiers for immune sequencing clone quantification (dated 2018 in TCRdb). Library preparation employed PCR. For sequencing, an Illumina HiSeq 4000 was employed. TCRdb applied fastp at Q25 and MiXCR to the public reads, then kept only in-frame beta chains. One record per CDR3 amino acid sequence lists the most common genes and DNA. The sample includes 550,000 to 750,000 distinct CDR3 sequences, with roughly 21% observed a single time. The top ten clones comprise 0.85% of the sample. Sequencing was carried out using naive CD8+ T cells from blood, with Jurkat cell RNA spiked in. In light of the paper, this sample's cell subset or site label describes: FACS-sorted CD8+CD4-CCR7+CD45RA+ naive T cells. The receptor set was obtained from a human donor in good health. Some libraries in this study had Jurkat cell RNA spiked in.

On this clonotype itself: A much larger clone lies a single base off, so this may be a read error. V and J are TRBV7-3 and TRBJ2-5; 7 nucleotides align to TRBD2. The germline CDR1 and CDR2 sequences are SGHTA and FQGTGA. There are 16 residues in the CDR3. The CDR3 region has the DNA TGTGCCAGCGGCTTCGATCCAGCGGGGAATCTAGAGACCCAGTACTTC. Translation: CASGFDPAGNLETQYF.

This clonotype was counted a few times. The genes are TRBV10-3 and TRBJ1-5; unclear D gene. CDR1 ENHRY and CDR2 SYGVKD come from the germline V gene. CDR3 length: 13 amino acids. Deletions cut 0 bases from V and 6 bases from J, with 6 bases between. CDR3 DNA: TGTGCCATCAGTGAGTCGTTCTCTCAGCCCCAGCATTTT. Its translation is CAISESFSQPQHF.

The V gene is TRBV12-3 or TRBV12-4, the J gene TRBJ2-3; D uncertain. V was pared by 6 bases and J by 6 bases, with 19 bases between. The CDR3 totals 15 residues. CDR3 loop: CASSQGDFSFDTQYF. The CDR3 DNA follows: TGTGCCAGCAGCCAAGGCGACTTTAGCTTTGATACGCAGTATTTT.

This clonotype was picked up many times. The chain employs TRBV14 and TRBJ2-5; D remains ambiguous. This CDR3 is 13 amino acids long. V dropped 2 bases and J dropped 0 bases, with 4 bases sitting between them. CDR1 and CDR2 from the germline V gene are SGHDN and FVKESK. CDR3 sequence: CASSQLYQETQYF. The CDR3 DNA sequence: TGTGCCAGCAGCCAATTGTACCAAGAGACCCAGTACTTC.

This clonotype was recorded a few times. The chain has TRBV18 and TRBJ2-7; unclear D gene. The germline CDR1 and CDR2 sequences are KGHSH and LQKENI. Trimming shortened V by 4 bases and J by 3 bases, and 10 bases separated the two germline ends. The CDR3 covers 13 residues. CDR3 in amino acids: CASSLIDDYEQYF. CDR3 nucleotide sequence: TGTGCCAGCTCACTAATCGATGACTACGAGCAGTACTTC. Using reference TRBV18 and TRBJ2-7 for the parts outside the CDR3, the full variable domain is NAGVMQNPRHLVRRRGQEARLRCSPMKGHSHVYWYRQLPEEGLKFMVYLQKENIIDESGMPKERFSAEFPKEGPSILRIQQVVRGDSAAYFCASSLIDDYEQYFGPGTRLTVT.

This clonotype has at least ten counts. This sequence joins TRBV7-6 and TRBJ2-7; D call uncertain. V gave up 1 base and J gave up 5 bases, with 6 bases separating them. Germline V CDR1 and CDR2: SGHVS, FNYEAQ. The CDR3 is 12 amino acids. The CDR3 bases are TGTGCCAGCAGCTTAGTGGACGACGAGCAGTACTTC. This sequence encodes CASSLVDDEQYF.

The sample holds many counts of this clonotype. The genes are TRBV24-1 and TRBJ2-4; 7 bases line up with TRBD1. Germline assignment: CDR1 KGHDR and CDR2 SFDVKD. There are 21 residues in the CDR3. J lost 0 bases, V lost 3 bases, and 19 bases had no gene match. The CDR3 bases are TGTGCCACCAGTGATATGTTGGCGACAGGGATTCCCTACGTAGCCAAAAACATTCAGTACTTC. This encodes CATSDMLATGIPYVAKNIQYF.

Concerning this clonotype: One base away lies a much larger clone, so this may be a sequencing read error. The J gene is TRBJ2-7, the V gene TRBV2; D remains unclear. Looked up from germline, CDR1 is SNHLY and CDR2 is FYNNEI. The CDR3 spans 12 residues. V lost 4 bases and J lost 6, with 10 bases in between. In DNA form, the CDR3 reads TGTGCCAGCAGTGGGGCCTTCGGCGAGCAGTACTTC. Translation: CASSGAFGEQYF.

In its sample, this clonotype was seen many times. This chain's CDR3 is CASSLASLSNQPQHF. DNA for the CDR3: TGCGCCAGCAGCCTAGCGTCCCTTAGCAATCAGCCCCAGCATTTT. The V and J genes are TRBV4-1 and TRBJ1-5; D uncertain. The V and J ends lost 4 bases and 0 bases respectively, with 10 bases between them. This CDR3 region has 15 residues. The germline gives CDR1 MGHRA, CDR2 YSYEKL.

This clonotype was picked up many times. J is TRBJ2-7 and V is TRBV7-9; D possibly corresponds to TRBD1 (6 bases). The V gene lost 5 bases and the J gene lost 2 bases, with 13 bases spanning the gap. Germline V gene lookup returns CDR1 SEHNR and CDR2 FQNEAQ (reference sequence). The CDR3 covers 14 residues. The CDR3 is CASSPGQKPYEQYF. The CDR3 DNA is TGTGCCAGCAGCCCTGGACAGAAGCCCTACGAGCAGTACTTC.

The rearrangement uses TRBV6-6 and TRBJ1-4, with D unclear. CDR1 and CDR2 from the germline V gene are MNHNY and SVGAGI (reference sequence). CDR3 length: 14 residues. Trimming pared 2 bases from V and 8 bases from J, leaving 12 bases between. The CDR3 bases are TGTGCCAGCAGTTACGCGGGGTTTGGGGAAAAACTGTTTTTT. Translation: CASSYAGFGEKLFF.

This chain connects TRBV19 to TRBJ2-3, with D tentatively TRBD1 (6 bases). V lost 1 base and J lost 2, with 13 bases in between. Germline assignment: CDR1 LNHDA and CDR2 SQIVND (reference sequence). The CDR3 loop spans 16 amino acids. The CDR3 DNA reads as TGTGCCAGTAGTATAGTTGGGACACAAGCCACAGATACGCAGTATTTT. Translated: CASSIVGTQATDTQYF.

The chain employs TRBV6-5 and TRBJ2-2; 9 positions match TRBD1. This CDR3 spans 14 amino acids. V lost 8 bases, J lost 5 bases, and 6 bases stayed unmatched. Germline V CDR1 and CDR2: MNHEY, SVGAGI. In DNA form, the CDR3 reads TGTGCCAGCGGGGACAGGGTTAAGACCGGGGAGCTGTTTTTT. This translates into CASGDRVKTGELFF.

The chain combines TRBV7-9 with TRBJ2-5; TRBD2 agrees at 7 bases. With 4 bases clipped from V and 3 bases from J, the junction kept 8 bases outside the gene matches. From germline, CDR1 is SEHNR and CDR2 FQNEAQ (reference sequence). The CDR3 is made up of 15 amino acids. DNA for the CDR3: TGTGCCAGCAGCTCTGGGACTACCTGGGAAGAGACCCAGTACTTC. It specifies CASSSGTTWEETQYF.

This clonotype was observed many times. CDR3 DNA: TGTGCCAGCAGCCCAGCCGCGGGCGGGTACTACGAGCAGTACTTC. Protein sequence: CASSPAAGGYYEQYF. The chain is built from TRBV7-9 and TRBJ2-7, with TRBD2 as a possible D gene (5 bases). The CDR3 is 15 residues long. V was trimmed by 5 bases and J by 3 bases, leaving 17 bases between them. Per germline, CDR1 SEHNR and CDR2 FQNEAQ (reference sequence).

This chain connects TRBV6-1 to TRBJ2-1; D may correspond to TRBD1 or TRBD2 (5 bases each). Germline V gene data show CDR1 as MNHNS and CDR2 as SASEGT. The V gene lost 1 base and the J gene lost 5 bases, with 12 bases spanning the gap. There are 15 residues in the CDR3. CDR3 loop: CASSEGRVGDNEQFF. CDR3 bases: TGTGCCAGCAGTGAAGGGCGGGTGGGGGACAATGAGCAGTTCTTC.

The J gene is TRBJ1-2, the V gene TRBV29-1; TRBD1 matches 9 bases. CDR1 is SQVTM and CDR2 is ANQGSEA in the germline V gene. The CDR3 totals 15 residues. Trimming took 6 bases from V and 3 from J; bases not matched to a gene: 11. CDR3 DNA sequence: TGCAGCGTCGATTTTTCGACAGGGGGGCACTATGGCTACACCTTC. Amino acids: CSVDFSTGGHYGYTF.

This clonotype occurred many times. The chain combines TRBV5-1 with TRBJ1-1, with D perhaps matching TRBD1 (6 bases). CDR3 length: 15 residues. Germline V gene lookup returns CDR1 SGHRS and CDR2 YFSETQ. V lost 4 bases and J 0 bases, leaving 13 bases between the germline ends. In DNA form, the CDR3 reads TGCGCCAGCAGCACCGGACAGAGAATGAACACTGAAGCTTTCTTT. This sequence encodes CASSTGQRMNTEAFF.

The chain combines TRBV7-9 with TRBJ2-2, with D uncertain. Germline CDR1 SEHNR, CDR2 FQNEAQ (reference sequence). V lost 2 bases and J lost 3, with 10 bases in between. CDR3 size: 15 residues. CDR3 protein: CASSLQWEDTGELFF. For the CDR3, the DNA is TGTGCCAGCAGCTTACAGTGGGAAGACACCGGGGAGCTGTTTTTT.